What follows are 25 T cell receptor beta chains derived from one specimen sequenced in a study of cytomegalovirus exposure and HLA in healthy donors. 13 Jbeta primers and 60 Vbeta primers were used for the PCR. Clones were sequenced by immunoSEQ multiplex PCR, and TCRdb holds only the in-frame ones, with some missing. The sample has 150,000 to 200,000 clones, roughly 85% seen once; the top ten hold about a tenth. Sequencing used PBMCs. These receptors were obtained from a man aged 18 to 30 in good health and CMV-seropositive.

The chain recombines TRBV27 with TRBJ1-2, with 7 positions matching TRBD1. This CDR3 has 16 amino acids. The V gene's germline CDR1 is MNHEY and CDR2 SMNVEV (reference sequence). V shed 4 bases and J 2 bases; nucleotides not matched to a gene: 10. The CDR3 DNA sequence: TGTGCCAGCAGTTCAACGAGACACAGGGGAAACTATGGCTACACCTTC. Translation gives CASSSTRHRGNYGYTF.

The chain links TRBV5-1 to TRBJ2-2; D is perhaps TRBD1 (6 bases). V dropped 2 bases and J dropped 0 bases, with 17 bases sitting between them. Germline-derived CDR1 and CDR2 are SGHRS and YFSETQ. This CDR3 is 18 amino acids long. CDR3: CASSFLLSGGPNTGELFF. CDR3 coding DNA: TGCGCCAGCAGCTTTTTGCTTAGTGGGGGCCCGAACACCGGGGAGCTGTTTTTT.

The V and J genes are TRBV11-2 and TRBJ2-7, with TRBD2 identical over 10 bases. Germline trimming cut 3 bases from V and 5 bases from J; bases unmatched to any gene: 4. CDR1 and CDR2 from the germline V gene are SGHAT and FQNNGV. CDR3 length: 14 residues. The CDR3 spells CASSLLAGVNEQYF. The CDR3 DNA reads as TGTGCCAGCAGCTTGCTAGCGGGAGTGAACGAGCAGTACTTC.

This clone was seen a single time. V is TRBV29-1 and J is TRBJ1-1; no definite D call. Trimming cost V 5 bases and J 5 bases, with 12 bases left between them. The CDR3 length is 12 residues. Germline V CDR1 and CDR2: SQVTM, ANQGSEA. CDR3 in DNA: TGCAGCGTTAGGCCACCCGGGACTGAAGCTTTCTTT. Translating it yields CSVRPPGTEAFF.

The V call is TRBV4-1, the J call TRBJ1-1, with TRBD1 matching over 9 bases. V lost 0 bases and J lost 4; bases outside the gene matches: 6. Germline values: CDR1 MGHRA, CDR2 YSYEKL. The CDR3 is 16 amino acids. CDR3 sequence: CASSQEQGAGGTEAFF. Written as DNA, the CDR3 is TGCGCCAGCAGCCAAGAACAGGGGGCCGGGGGCACTGAAGCTTTCTTT.

V and J are TRBV7-2 and TRBJ1-1; 12 bases map to TRBD1. Germline assignment: CDR1 SGHTA and CDR2 FQGNSA. V dropped 5 bases and J dropped 6; count of bases not matched to a gene: 7. The CDR3 runs 15 residues. In nucleotides, the CDR3 is TGTGCCAGCAGCCCGCTAGGGACAGGGGGCTCTGAAGCTTTCTTT. It specifies CASSPLGTGGSEAFF.

J is TRBJ2-3 and V is TRBV27; 7 positions agree with TRBD2. The CDR3 length is 18 residues. Germline V gene lookup returns CDR1 MNHEY and CDR2 SMNVEV (reference sequence). J was trimmed by 4 bases and V by 4 bases; bases with no gene match: 17. The CDR3 loop is CASSSRTSGGVTSDTQYF. The CDR3 DNA follows: TGTGCCAGCAGTTCCCGGACTAGTGGGGGGGTTACCTCAGATACGCAGTATTTT.

This clone was seen once. CDR3 protein: CASSPGTGGLVNYGYTF. The CDR3 DNA follows: TGTGCCAGCAGTCCCGGGACAGGGGGTTTAGTTAACTATGGCTACACCTTC. The chain joins TRBV5-4 to TRBJ1-2; TRBD1 matches at 11 bases. Germline trimming cut 5 bases from V and 1 base from J; bases unmatched to any gene: 10. Per germline, CDR1 SGHNT and CDR2 YYREEE (reference sequence). CDR3 size: 17 residues. Filled out from reference TRBV5-4 and TRBJ1-2, the complete variable domain reads ETGVTQSPTHLIKTRGQQVTLRCSSQSGHNTVSWYQQALGQGPQFIFQYYREEENGRGNFPPRFSGLQFPNYSSELNVNALELDDSALYLCASSPGTGGLVNYGYTFGSGTRLTVV.

This clone showed up just a few times. The gene calls are TRBV9 and TRBJ2-5; 8 bases line up with TRBD1. Germline lookup yields CDR1 SGDLS and CDR2 YYNGEE. The CDR3 sequence is 16 residues long. Trimming cost V 2 bases and J 1 base; bases outside gene matches: 7. The chain's CDR3 is CASSVTPGGFQETQYF. For the CDR3, the DNA is TGTGCCAGCAGCGTTACCCCAGGGGGCTTCCAAGAGACCCAGTACTTC.

The gene calls are TRBV6-5 and TRBJ2-1; D is undetermined. CDR1 and CDR2 (germline): MNHEY, SVGAGI. This CDR3 has 12 residues. Trimming removed 8 bases from V and 4 bases from J, with 9 bases in between. The CDR3 reads CASRLLYNEQFF. CDR3 DNA: TGTGCCAGCCGACTCCTATACAATGAGCAGTTCTTC.

The rearrangement joins TRBV6-6 to TRBJ2-5; TRBD2 aligns across 7 bases. The germline V gene encodes CDR1 MNHNY and CDR2 SVGAGI (reference sequence). This CDR3 has 14 residues. V gave up 8 bases and J gave up 5 bases; unmatched junction bases: 11. The CDR3 protein is CASGGGEGRETQYF. CDR3 DNA: TGTGCCAGCGGGGGAGGGGAGGGCAGGGAGACCCAGTACTTC.

The CDR3 protein is CASRPTSDYGYTF. CDR3 bases: TGTGCCAGCAGACCAACGTCGGACTATGGCTACACCTTC. The J gene is TRBJ1-2, the V gene TRBV28; D is ambiguous. Germline CDR1 is MDHEN and CDR2 is SYDVKM. The V end was cut by 6 bases, the J end by 3 bases, with 11 bases between. This CDR3 spans 13 amino acids.

The rearrangement uses TRBV4-3 and TRBJ2-2; the D gene is possibly TRBD2 (5 bases). The germline CDR1 and CDR2 sequences are LGHNA and YSLEER. With 0 bases removed from V and 0 bases from J, the gap between germline ends came to 20 bases. There are 20 residues in the CDR3. Here the CDR3 DNA reads TGCGCCAGCAGCCAAGATGGGTTGCCTAGCAGAGTCACGAACACCGGGGAGCTGTTTTTT. Its protein is CASSQDGLPSRVTNTGELFF.

V usage is TRBV27 and J usage is TRBJ2-1; no definite D call. This CDR3 is built from 15 residues. Germline V gene data show CDR1 as MNHEY and CDR2 as SMNVEV (reference sequence). The V and J ends lost 2 bases and 5 bases respectively, with 13 bases between them. The CDR3 region has the DNA TGTGCCAGCAGTTTACGCACCGGGTCACACAATGAGCAGTTCTTC. Protein: CASSLRTGSHNEQFF.

The J gene is TRBJ2-6, the V gene TRBV7-9; no clear D gene. Trimming removed 4 bases at V and 4 bases at J, with 5 bases between. Per the germline V gene, CDR1 is SEHNR and CDR2 is FQNEAQ (reference sequence). The CDR3 extends over 13 amino acids. CDR3 in DNA: TGTGCCAGCAGCTCCCTCGGGGCCAACGTCCTGACTTTC. It specifies CASSSLGANVLTF.

The chain employs TRBV4-3 and TRBJ1-1; D is possibly TRBD1 (5 bases). Germline values: CDR1 LGHNA, CDR2 YSLEER. V lost 0 bases and J 4 bases, leaving 12 bases between the germline ends. The CDR3 spans 15 residues. Here the CDR3 DNA reads TGCGCCAGCAGCCAAGATCGTATGGGGGGCACTGAAGCTTTCTTT. Translated: CASSQDRMGGTEAFF.

The sample holds a few counts of this clone. The junction departs from the called germline gene at one end, perhaps through a read error. The gene calls are TRBV9 and TRBJ2-6; D possibly corresponds to TRBD1 (6 bases). This CDR3 has 17 residues. Germline values: CDR1 SGDLS, CDR2 YYNGEE. The CDR3 DNA sequence: TGTGCCAGCAGCGGAACTGTACAGGGCTCTGGGGCCAACTTCCTGACTTTC. Amino acids: CASSGTVQGSGANFLTF.

The chain couples TRBV7-6 to TRBJ2-2; TRBD1 agrees at 7 bases. CDR3 length: 15 residues. Per germline, CDR1 SGHVS and CDR2 FNYEAQ. V shed 5 bases, J shed 4 bases, and the junction held 7 bases outside the gene matches. The CDR3 bases are TGTGCCAGCAGCCCCCGACAGGGAAGCACCGGGGAGCTGTTTTTT. This translates into CASSPRQGSTGELFF.

The CDR3 reads CASSLLRVDNEQFF. The CDR3 nucleotides are TGTGCCAGCAGCCTCCTCCGGGTAGACAATGAGCAGTTCTTC. The chain recombines TRBV7-9 with TRBJ2-1; D is unclear. V was clipped by 5 bases and J by 5 bases, with 13 bases between them. Germline V gene data show CDR1 as SEHNR and CDR2 as FQNEAQ (reference sequence). The CDR3 runs to 14 residues.

The chain links TRBV19 to TRBJ2-7, with 7 positions matching TRBD2. Germline CDR1 LNHDA, CDR2 SQIVND (reference sequence). CDR3 length equals 14 residues. Trimming cost V 10 bases and J 2 bases; bases outside gene matches: 11. The CDR3 spells CATRAAGTTYEQYF. CDR3 DNA sequence: TGTGCCACCCGAGCGGCAGGGACTACCTACGAGCAGTACTTC.

The genes are TRBV6-5 and TRBJ2-7; 12 bases are shared with TRBD2. The germline gives CDR1 MNHEY, CDR2 SVGAGI. V was clipped by 0 bases and J by 6 bases; unmatched bases: 6. This CDR3 contains 16 residues. The CDR3 spells CASSYSGLAGRGEQYF. In DNA, the CDR3 is TGTGCCAGCAGTTACTCTGGACTAGCGGGAAGGGGCGAGCAGTACTTC.

The V gene is TRBV6-6, the J gene TRBJ1-1; D is unclear. Germline V gene data show CDR1 as MNHNY and CDR2 as SVGAGI (reference sequence). V was clipped by 7 bases and J by 1 base, with 13 bases between them. CDR3 length: 14 amino acids. For the CDR3, the DNA is TGTGCCAGCATCCGGCAGCGGTCGAACACTGAAGCTTTCTTT. Protein: CASIRQRSNTEAFF.

The chain uses TRBV19 and TRBJ2-5; tentatively, D is TRBD2 (6 bases). CDR3 length: 15 amino acids. Germline V gene lookup returns CDR1 LNHDA and CDR2 SQIVND (reference sequence). The V end lost 1 base, the J end lost 7 bases, and 16 bases lay between the germline ends. Here the CDR3 reads CASSIGDGGTGTQYF. The CDR3 nucleotides are TGTGCCAGTAGTATAGGAGACGGAGGGACCGGGACCCAGTACTTC.

V and J are TRBV19 and TRBJ1-2; 8 bases are shared with TRBD1. Germline V gene lookup returns CDR1 LNHDA and CDR2 SQIVND (reference sequence). The CDR3 has 15 residues. J gave up 7 bases and V 1 base, and 8 bases lay outside the gene matches. The CDR3 spells CASSIGRDRTAGYTF. CDR3 bases: TGTGCCAGTAGTATAGGAAGGGACAGGACGGCTGGCTACACCTTC. Variable domain in full (rest from reference TRBV19 and TRBJ1-2): DGGITQSPKYLFRKEGQNVTLSCEQNLNHDAMYWYRQDPGQGLRLIYYSQIVNDFQKGDIAEGYSVSREKKESFPLTVTSAQKNPTAFYLCASSIGRDRTAGYTFGSGTRLTVV.

The rearrangement joins TRBV5-6 to TRBJ2-5; 9 positions match TRBD1. CDR3 size: 17 residues. CDR1 and CDR2 (germline): SGHDT, YYEEEE. V gave up 1 base and J gave up 5 bases; unmatched junction bases: 12. This CDR3 is CASSLTVGQGYKETQYF. The CDR3 DNA reads TGTGCCAGCAGCTTGACAGTAGGACAGGGGTATAAGGAGACCCAGTACTTC.